The T cell receptor beta chain described here comes from a study of cytomegalovirus exposure and HLA in healthy donors. Primers: 60 Vbeta forward and 13 Jbeta reverse. Profiling relied on immunoSEQ multiplex PCR, and the TCRdb table lists in-frame clones only, not all of them. The data show approximately 140,000 clones, with 70% to 75% seen just once and approximately 15% held by the top ten. Looked up from germline, CDR1 is LNHDA and CDR2 is SQIVND (reference sequence). Trimming stripped 3 bases from V and 2 bases from J, with 13 bases between. The length of the CDR3 is 15 residues. Study findings and constraints: In a later analysis, most CMV-associated TCR beta chains appeared HLA-restricted. Highly shared variants forming one cluster were likely a sequencing artifact.

In its sample, this clone was seen a few times. The antigen remains undetermined. The sequencing input was PBMCs. This sequence originates from a human donor in good health. The gene calls are TRBV19 and TRBJ2-5, with a tentative D call TRBD1 (5 bases). The CDR3 here is CASSMAGRGQETQYF. The CDR3 bases are TGTGCCAGTAGTATGGCAGGAAGGGGACAAGAGACCCAGTACTTC.